The clone carrying this TCR beta chain was counted between two and nine times. What it recognizes is unknown. The sample originates from a study of T-cell reconstitution after alpha-beta-depleted transplantation in children. Study-wide results and limits: The main origin of T-cell counts and diversity one year after transplant was newly produced T cells. It was reported that alpha-beta T cells came from several hundred expanded graft clones (about two months after transplant).

The library targeted TCRbeta and was prepared with unique molecular identifiers. TCRdb reprocessed the PCR reads via MiXCR and lists one record per CDR3 protein. The data show approximately 500,000 distinct CDR3 sequences, with approximately 10% seen just once and roughly 2% held by the top ten. Looked up from germline, CDR1 is DFQATT and CDR2 is SNEGSKA (reference sequence). V lost 4 bases and J lost 4, with 11 bases in between. The CDR3 is 13 amino acids. The chain uses TRBV20-1 and TRBJ1-5; D remains ambiguous. The receptor was derived from a child under 10 years old with inherited bone marrow failure, due to receive a stem cell transplant. The starting material was PBMCs, obtained before TCRalphabeta/CD19-depleted stem cell transplant. CDR3 protein: CSAIFSANQPQHF. The CDR3, as DNA: TGCAGTGCTATTTTTAGCGCAAATCAGCCCCAGCATTTT.